These 20 T cell receptor beta chains were all obtained from the same sample, sequenced in a study of blood T cell repertoires in COVID-19. Produced via immunoSEQ multiplex PCR; TCRdb's table is partial and in-frame only. The data hold fewer than 250,000 clones, with approximately 80% observed a single time. The source material was peripheral blood. These receptors were collected from a woman in her sixties or seventies with acute or convalescent COVID-19.

The table lists this clone with a count of one. The chain combines TRBV5-1 with TRBJ2-7; 11 bases are a match to TRBD2. The length of the CDR3 is 16 residues. The V gene end was trimmed by 1 base and the J gene end by 0 bases; junction bases not matched to a gene: 3. CDR1 SGHRS and CDR2 YFSETQ come from the germline V gene. The CDR3 loop reads CASSLSSGGLSYEQYF. The CDR3 DNA reads TGCGCCAGCAGCTTGTCTAGCGGGGGGCTCTCCTACGAGCAGTACTTC.

J is TRBJ1-2 and V is TRBV5-6; the match to TRBD1 covers 7 bases. The J segment lost 5 bases and the V segment lost 5 bases, leaving 12 bases of the junction unmatched. Germline V gene sequence: CDR1 SGHDT, CDR2 YYEEEE. The CDR3 is 15 amino acids. CDR3 DNA: TGTGCCAGCAGTCCCCTATCCGGGACAGAGTATGGCTACACCTTC. Its protein product is CASSPLSGTEYGYTF.

The V gene is TRBV30, the J gene TRBJ2-7; D is perhaps TRBD2 (6 bases). The CDR3 runs to 14 residues. CDR1 is GTSNPN, CDR2 SVGIG, per germline (reference sequence). With 0 bases removed from V and 1 base from J, the gap between germline ends came to 10 bases. CDR3 sequence reads: CAWSVLGGSYEQYF. Written as DNA, the CDR3 is TGTGCCTGGAGTGTACTCGGGGGTTCCTACGAGCAGTACTTC.

The chain carries TRBV25-1 and TRBJ1-3; 7 bases align to TRBD1. The CDR3 has 14 residues. J was trimmed by 5 bases and V by 2 bases; bases with no gene match: 3. Germline V gene lookup returns CDR1 MGHDK and CDR2 SYGVNS. The CDR3 spells CASSETGDRNTIYF. The DNA of the CDR3 is TGTGCCAGCAGTGAAACAGGGGATAGAAACACCATATATTTT.

The gene calls are TRBV29-1 and TRBJ2-7; no firm D call. CDR3 size: 11 residues. Germline CDR1 SQVTM, CDR2 ANQGSEA. V lost 8 bases, J lost 3 bases, and 11 bases lay in between. The CDR3 is CSSSDHYEQYF. In DNA form, the CDR3 reads TGCAGCTCTTCAGATCACTACGAGCAGTACTTC.

This clone was seen a few times. The CDR3 DNA sequence: TGCGCCAGCAGCGACCGGAGGGGTGGCTACACCTTC. It yields the protein CASSDRRGGYTF. This chain links TRBV4-3 with TRBJ1-2; D is possibly TRBD1 (5 bases). Germline CDR1 reads LGHNA; CDR2 reads YSLEER. The CDR3 extends over 12 amino acids. The V end was cut by 5 bases, the J end by 7 bases, with 11 bases between.

Here the CDR3 reads CASSVLQGANNEQFF. CDR3 DNA sequence: TGCGCCAGCTCGGTTTTACAGGGGGCAAACAATGAGCAGTTCTTC. The V call is TRBV5-1, the J call TRBJ2-1, with 9 bases identical to TRBD1. This CDR3 has 15 residues. Losses at the gene ends were 7 bases for V and 5 bases for J; bases not matched to a gene: 10. Germline V lookup: CDR1 SGHRS, CDR2 YFSETQ.

The chain is built from TRBV4-3 and TRBJ2-2, with 7 bases matching TRBD1. The ends lost 0 bases at V and 5 bases at J; junction bases unmatched: 6. The CDR3 contains 16 residues. The germline gives CDR1 LGHNA, CDR2 YSLEER. CDR3 in amino acids: CASSQDRDSKTGELFF. CDR3 DNA: TGCGCCAGCAGCCAAGACCGGGACAGTAAAACCGGGGAGCTGTTTTTT.

This chain uses TRBV10-1 with TRBJ2-4; weak D call: TRBD2 (5 bases). Germline values: CDR1 WNHNN, CDR2 SYGVQD (reference sequence). There are 13 residues in the CDR3. The V end was cut by 0 bases, the J end by 7 bases, with 7 bases between. The chain's CDR3 is CASSESRGNIQYF. The CDR3 DNA follows: TGCGCCAGCAGTGAGTCTCGAGGGAACATTCAGTACTTC.

The rearrangement links TRBV7-6 to TRBJ1-1; a possible D gene is TRBD1 (5 bases). The CDR3 is 17 residues long. CDR1 is SGHVS, CDR2 FNYEAQ, per germline. Trimming left V 1 base short and J 4 bases short, with 19 bases between. Here the CDR3 reads CASSLGAVGGTGTEAFF. The CDR3 nucleotides read TGTGCCAGCAGCTTAGGAGCGGTGGGGGGGACGGGCACTGAAGCTTTCTTT.

This clone appeared a few times. The chain employs TRBV13 and TRBJ2-7; a weak D match, TRBD1 (6 bases). Germline-derived CDR1 and CDR2 are PRHDT and FYEKMQ (reference sequence). This CDR3 has 15 residues. V gave up 2 bases and J gave up 1 base, with 12 bases separating them. CDR3 bases: TGTGCCAGCAGCTTAACAGGGATTCCTTCCTACGAGCAGTACTTC. Its protein is CASSLTGIPSYEQYF.

The chain has TRBV7-2 and TRBJ2-1; 9 bases line up with TRBD1. From germline, CDR1 is SGHTA and CDR2 FQGNSA. The CDR3 is made up of 15 amino acids. V lost 3 bases to trimming and J lost 2 bases; unmatched junction nucleotides: 2. The CDR3 region is CASSLGTGPYNEQFF. For the CDR3, the DNA is TGTGCCAGCAGCTTGGGGACAGGGCCCTACAATGAGCAGTTCTTC.

The chain recombines TRBV15 with TRBJ1-3; D is possibly TRBD1 (5 bases). CDR1 is LNHNV and CDR2 is YYDKDF in the germline V gene (reference sequence). Trimming cost V 5 bases and J 0 bases, with 17 bases left between them. The CDR3 is 17 residues long. CDR3 residues: CATSGMGLQFSGNTIYF. In nucleotides, the CDR3 is TGTGCCACCAGCGGAATGGGACTCCAGTTCTCTGGAAACACCATATATTTT.

The chain recombines TRBV5-1 with TRBJ2-2; perhaps TRBD1 as D (6 bases). The length of the CDR3 is 15 residues. Trimming took 0 bases from V and 1 from J, leaving 7 bases between them. CDR1 SGHRS and CDR2 YFSETQ come from the germline V gene. The CDR3: CASSLARGNTGELFF. As DNA, the CDR3 is TGCGCCAGCAGCTTGGCCAGGGGGAACACCGGGGAGCTGTTTTTT.

The chain has TRBV6-1 and TRBJ1-2; D is ambiguous. Trimming left V 2 bases short and J 5 bases short, with 12 bases between. Germline-derived CDR1 and CDR2 are MNHNS and SASEGT. CDR3 length: 14 residues. CDR3 protein: CASSETFPGYGYTF. The DNA for the CDR3 is TGTGCCAGCAGTGAAACCTTCCCCGGTTATGGCTACACCTTC.

The CDR3 bases are TGCGCCAGCAGTGAGAATACGGGGCAAGAGACCCAGTACTTC. Protein: CASSENTGQETQYF. V and J are TRBV10-2 and TRBJ2-5; a possible D gene is TRBD2 (5 bases). CDR3 length equals 14 residues. The V end lost 2 bases, the J end lost 2 bases, and 9 bases lay between the germline ends. Germline V gene lookup returns CDR1 WSHSY and CDR2 SAAADI.

The chain recombines TRBV5-1 with TRBJ2-3; 8 nucleotides line up with TRBD1. After removal of 0 bases from V and 4 bases from J, the junction contained 4 bases not matched to a gene. There are 15 residues in the CDR3. CDR1 and CDR2 from the germline V gene are SGHRS and YFSETQ. CDR3 coding DNA: TGCGCCAGCAGCTTGGGCAGGGGGCTTGCAGATACGCAGTATTTT. Protein sequence: CASSLGRGLADTQYF.

This clone was counted between two and nine times. The gene calls are TRBV4-3 and TRBJ2-1, with 9 bases fitting TRBD1. Germline V gene lookup returns CDR1 LGHNA and CDR2 YSLEER. This CDR3 is built from 15 residues. V lost 0 bases, J lost 9 bases, and 6 bases stayed unmatched. Here the CDR3 DNA reads TGCGCCAGCAGCCAAGAGGACAGGGGATCGGGTGAGCAGTTCTTC. Translation: CASSQEDRGSGEQFF.

This chain uses TRBV5-6 with TRBJ2-3, with 7 bases matching TRBD2. Germline CDR1 and CDR2: SGHDT and YYEEEE. V was clipped by 3 bases and J by 0 bases; unmatched bases: 4. The CDR3 totals 15 residues. This CDR3 reads CASSSGLLSTDTQYF. The CDR3 DNA reads TGTGCCAGCAGCTCGGGACTACTTAGCACAGATACGCAGTATTTT. The entire variable domain, with the rest obtained from reference TRBV5-6 and TRBJ2-3, is as follows: DAGVTQSPTHLIKTRGQQVTLRCSPKSGHDTVSWYQQALGQGPQFIFQYYEEEERQRGNFPDRFSGHQFPNYSSELNVNALLLGDSALYLCASSSGLLSTDTQYFGPGTRLTVL.

The sample holds a few counts of this clone. The chain combines TRBV9 with TRBJ1-1; D is uncertain. V gave up 0 bases and J gave up 0 bases, with 9 bases separating them. Per the germline V gene, CDR1 is SGDLS and CDR2 is YYNGEE. CDR3 length equals 15 residues. CDR3 loop: CASSVGENMNTEAFF. CDR3 nucleotides: TGTGCCAGCAGCGTAGGGGAGAACATGAACACTGAAGCTTTCTTT.